This T cell receptor beta chain was identified during a study of shared clonotypes between healthy human individuals (dated by TCRdb to 2019 to 2021). In the study overall: A couple of women and a few men aged 18 to 49 years were included in the cohort. Per donor, three plates each were used for CD4 naive and CD4 memory, two for CD8 naive, and one for CD8 memory. To estimate repertoire size and how much clonotype sharing occurs between individuals, the study deeply sequenced the blood TCR repertoires of several healthy adults. Libraries were prepared and TCR repertoires were sequenced by different laboratories using diverse techniques, in order to increase sequencing depth and limit assay-specific biases. Per donor, leukapheresis produced somewhere between about 0.94 and 9 billion PBMCs.

Using the deep immunoSEQ assay, multiplex PCR amplified TCR CDR3 regions from genomic DNA. For each cell subset, the extracted genomic DNA was distributed evenly across all wells of several immunoSEQ 96-well plates, and each plate served as one replicate. Each replicate PCR for sorted subsets received around 200 ng genomic DNA, equal to about 30,000 T cell genomes. Purified libraries were measured with a Qubit 3.0 fluorometer, size-checked on a Bioanalyzer 2100, and measured again with the KAPA Library Quantification kit. Each immunoSEQ 96-well plate was sequenced on its own single-read 150-cycle Illumina NextSeq 550 flow cell. The study's own analysis went as follows. Because the immunoSEQ output held only junctional sequences and lacked quality scores, the filtering could not match the filtering applied to full-length reads. To assign V/J genes and CDR3, sequences were annotated against IMGT germline references using PyIR, a Python wrapper for IgBLAST v1.9. Reads with weak V/J assignments (E-value above 1e-6), missing CDR3, stop codons, out-of-frame junctions, or ambiguous translated residues were removed. V3J clonotypes were defined by identical inferred V gene, J gene, and CDR3 amino acid sequence. To compute the percentage overlap between repertoires, the number of shared unique clonotypes was divided by the size of the smaller repertoire. RTK rarefaction, the Chao1 estimator, and Recon v2.1 estimates of unobserved clonotypes were used to assess repertoire richness. For all TCRbeta clonotypes obtained by the gDNA method from a handful of donors, generation probabilities were computed with OLGA. TCRdb's version of the immuneACCESS table is confined to in-frame rearrangements and falls short of the full clone set. An unresolved V gene accounts for under half of the shortfall where checked; the remainder is of unknown origin. The D gene and trimming were derived from the DNA, and the V and J assignments and clone size from that table. In this sample the table shows just over 2,000,000 clones, about 95% of which occur a single time. Of the sample, roughly 1% falls within the top ten clones.

Concerning this clone: No antigen is known for it. Within one base of it there is no much larger clone, and no base qualities were kept.

The CDR3 runs 15 residues from the cysteine to the phenylalanine. Only CDR3 DNA is held: 45 bases, read in frame from base 1. V has 0 bases trimmed and J has 3 bases trimmed; junction bases matching no gene number 3. CD8 naive samples were CD45RO-negative cells positively selected for CCR7, giving a CD45RA+CCR7+ population that excluded TemRA cells. The donors were healthy, HIV-negative adults with no recently reported acute infections or vaccinations. Every donor was a Caucasian adult residing in Nashville, Tennessee, USA. Blood was obtained by leukapheresis, after which PBMCs were separated by Ficoll-Histopaque density gradient centrifugation and cryopreserved in liquid nitrogen vapor phase. Analytical flow cytometry was used to check the purity and quantity of each magnetically sorted T cell population. Genomic DNA was isolated from every sorted fraction and measured by UV absorbance on a Nanodrop 2000c.

What the work shows at the level of the full study, not this receptor alone: Rarefaction of sorted-subset datasets indicated incomplete sequencing despite the large sequencing depth. Estimated clonotype richness was generally larger for naive than for memory subsets. Compared with non-shared clonotypes, clonotypes shared by all four sorted-subset donors had higher generation probabilities. Pairwise subsampling led to the expectation that sequencing depth would affect the degree of clonotype sharing among donors. Across several donors, 4.5% to 6.5% of naive CD4, 3.5% of naive CD8, approximately 2.5% of memory CD4, and approximately 0.4% of memory CD8 clonotypes were shared. Sampling was limited to blood, and TCR repertoires in tissue likely differ from TCR repertoires in blood. Because the study included only a small number of donors, the genetic and exposure-history diversity represented was limited.

The receptor was isolated from a man aged 18-30 years in good health. Sequencing input: naive CD8+ T cells sorted from blood. The cell subset or site label corresponds to: CD45RA+CCR7+. This chain is built from TRBV5-7 and TRBJ2-3, and 8 bases in between align with TRBD2. TRBV5-7 is an ORF, with its function uncertain. The DNA sequence follows: TGTGCCAGCAGCTTGGTACTAGCGGTAACAGATACGCAGTATTTT. Translated, this gives CASSLVLAVTDTQYF.